The T cell receptor (beta chain) described here comes from a study of human T cells and chemical hapten exposure. For the study at large: Sensitization applied 2% DPC to about 2 cm by about 2 cm of upper inner arm skin. The variation in per-sample TCR yields arose mainly from small differences in pooled library volumes. Study-wide findings and caveats: Expanded TCRs were compared with controls, and the expanded TCRs formed significantly more large CDR3 similarity clusters. With alopecia, donors may have immune responses unlike healthy people's.

TCRdb analysed the RACE reads with MiXCR anew, one entry per CDR3 protein. The sample holds roughly 120,000 distinct CDR3 sequences; approximately 12% are singletons and the top ten take 2.8%. This clonotype was picked up a small number of times. Its specificity is not known. Indicated time point: pre-sensitization, week 0. Documented treatment: therapeutic diphenylcyclopropenone sensitization with weekly scalp DPC. The material sequenced was whole blood, taken in connection with sensitization to the hapten diphenylcyclopropenone (DPC). The TCR originated in a woman between 18 and 29 years old with alopecia areata. Some clones in this sample may be carry-over from other donors' samples.

The CDR3 reads CASSQAGTQTEHYEQYF. CDR3 coding DNA: TGTGCCAGCAGCCAGGCCGGGACCCAGACCGAGCACTACGAGCAGTACTTC. The chain employs TRBV4-2 and TRBJ2-7, with D perhaps given as TRBD1 or TRBD2 (5 bases each). Germline lookup yields CDR1 LGHNA and CDR2 YNFKEQ. This CDR3 is 17 amino acids long. V lost 3 bases and J 3 bases, leaving 21 bases between the germline ends.